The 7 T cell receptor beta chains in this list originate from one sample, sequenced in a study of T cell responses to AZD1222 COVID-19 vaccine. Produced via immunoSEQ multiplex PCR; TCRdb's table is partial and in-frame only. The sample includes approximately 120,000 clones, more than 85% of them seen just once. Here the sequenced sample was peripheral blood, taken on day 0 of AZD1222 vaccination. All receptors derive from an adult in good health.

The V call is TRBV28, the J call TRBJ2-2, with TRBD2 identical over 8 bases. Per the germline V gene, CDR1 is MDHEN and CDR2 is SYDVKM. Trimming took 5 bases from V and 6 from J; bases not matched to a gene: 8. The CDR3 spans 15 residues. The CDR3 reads CASSPGGGGPGELFF. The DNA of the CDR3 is TGTGCCAGCAGTCCCGGGGGGGGAGGGCCCGGGGAGCTGTTTTTT. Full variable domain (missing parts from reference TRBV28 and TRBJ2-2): DVKVTQSSRYLVKRTGEKVFLECVQDMDHENMFWYRQDPGLGLRLIYFSYDVKMKEKGDIPEGYSVSREKKERFSLILESASTNQTSMYLCASSPGGGGPGELFFGEGSRLTVL.

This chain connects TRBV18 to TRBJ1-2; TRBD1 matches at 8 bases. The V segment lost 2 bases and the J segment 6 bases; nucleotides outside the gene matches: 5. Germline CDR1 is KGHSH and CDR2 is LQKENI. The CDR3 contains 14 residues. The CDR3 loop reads CASSPRTGGDGYTF. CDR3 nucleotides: TGTGCCAGCTCACCAAGAACAGGGGGTGATGGCTACACCTTC.

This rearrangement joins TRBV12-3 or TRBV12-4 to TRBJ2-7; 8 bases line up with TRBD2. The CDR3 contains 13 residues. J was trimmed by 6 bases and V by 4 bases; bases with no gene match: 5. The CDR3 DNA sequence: TGTGCCAGCAGTTCAAGCGGGAGAACCGAGCAGTACTTC. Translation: CASSSSGRTEQYF.

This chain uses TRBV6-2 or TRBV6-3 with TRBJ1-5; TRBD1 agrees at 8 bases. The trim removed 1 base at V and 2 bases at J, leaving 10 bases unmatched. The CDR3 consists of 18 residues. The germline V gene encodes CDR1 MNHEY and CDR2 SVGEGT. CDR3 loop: CASSYWAGGGGGNQPQHF. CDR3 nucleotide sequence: TGTGCCAGCAGTTACTGGGCAGGGGGCGGCGGGGGCAATCAGCCCCAGCATTTT.

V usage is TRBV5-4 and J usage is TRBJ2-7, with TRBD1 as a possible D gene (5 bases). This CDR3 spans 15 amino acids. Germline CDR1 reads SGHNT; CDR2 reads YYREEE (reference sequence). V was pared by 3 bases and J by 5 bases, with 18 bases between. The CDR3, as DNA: TGTGCCAGCAGCTCCCCCCAGGGAACCCTAGACGAGCAGTACTTC. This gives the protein CASSSPQGTLDEQYF. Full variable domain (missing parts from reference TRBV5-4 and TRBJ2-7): ETGVTQSPTHLIKTRGQQVTLRCSSQSGHNTVSWYQQALGQGPQFIFQYYREEENGRGNFPPRFSGLQFPNYSSELNVNALELDDSALYLCASSSPQGTLDEQYFGPGTRLTVT.

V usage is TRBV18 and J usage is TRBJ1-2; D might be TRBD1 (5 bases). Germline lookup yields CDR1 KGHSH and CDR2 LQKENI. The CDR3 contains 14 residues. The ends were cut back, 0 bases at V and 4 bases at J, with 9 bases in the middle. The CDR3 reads CASSPPEGVYGYTF. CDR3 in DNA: TGTGCCAGCTCACCACCGGAAGGGGTCTATGGCTACACCTTC.

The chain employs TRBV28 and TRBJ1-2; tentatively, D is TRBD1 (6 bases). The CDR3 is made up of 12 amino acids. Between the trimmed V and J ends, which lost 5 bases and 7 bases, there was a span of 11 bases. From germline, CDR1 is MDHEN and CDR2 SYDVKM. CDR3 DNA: TGTGCCAGCAGTCAGGGGTGGGGTGGCTACACCTTC. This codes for CASSQGWGGYTF.